The sequence of this TCR beta chain was determined in a study of blood T cell repertoires in COVID-19. Overall study context: Researchers got acute and convalescent COVID-19 samples from the United States, Italy and Spain. Nucleic acid was either cDNA or gDNA, and it came from T cells, B-cell-depleted T cells, or PBMCs.

Trimming took off 10 bases at V and 8 bases at J, with 12 bases between the two ends. There are 12 residues in the CDR3. Some clones are missing from TCRdb's copy, which holds only in-frame ones; the method was immunoSEQ multiplex PCR. This table holds some 150,000 clones, 80% to 90% found once. The sample comprised peripheral blood. The chain has TRBV12-3 or TRBV12-4 and TRBJ1-6; D gene unclear. This sequence was found in a human donor with acute or convalescent COVID-19. The donor label of this sample is uncertain. The CDR3: CATGTRDSPLHF. The CDR3 DNA follows: TGTGCCACCGGAACGAGGGATTCACCCCTCCACTTT.